This T cell receptor (beta chain) was identified in a study of blood T cell repertoires in COVID-19 (dated by TCRdb to 2020 to 2022). Regarding the study in general: The collaborator samples originated in the United States, Italy and Spain and spanned the acute and convalescent phases of COVID-19. Subjects who had been exposed to COVID-19, were actively infected with it, or had recovered from it provided the deeply sampled blood TCRbeta repertoires that made up the dataset. The samples were drawn from two sources: the first 160 participants of the ongoing ImmuneRACE study, and 1,200 or so subjects contributed by 6 global collaborators. HLA class I and class II types, where available, came from metadata supplied by the sample provider rather than from assay-based typing. Sample metadata almost always included a de-identified subject ID, COVID-19 status, age in years and sex. The repertoires were made available in a free public database intended to serve as a resource for research on the immune response to SARS-CoV-2. The prospective study material was composed of cDNA or gDNA derived from T cells, B-cell-depleted T cells, or PBMCs.

TCRbeta CDR3 regions were amplified from genomic DNA using the immunoSEQ Assay, a bias-controlled multiplex PCR. In the paper's pipeline: The number of nucleated cells in each sample was estimated by amplification of reference gene primers within the assay. To quantify the absolute abundance of each unique TCRbeta CDR3 rearrangement, sequence reads were collapsed and filtered. For each sample, productive Simpson clonality was calculated as the square root of Simpson's diversity index across productive rearrangements. The source is immuneACCESS, and TCRdb retained only in-frame sequences with V and J called. Part of the clones is not carried over; for the studies checked, unresolved V genes explain less than half of this, and the remainder is unexplained. That table supplies the V and J calls and clone size; D and trimming were determined from the DNA. This sample holds approximately 220,000 clones; about 80% were observed only once. Around 3.3% of the sample is in the top ten clones.

In the case of this clone: No antigen is known for it. No base quality values were provided; no much bigger clone lies one nucleotide off.

General conclusions and limits of the study: Clinical and demographic metadata were provided uncurated, with the amount varying by source and participant.

Enrolling through a virtual design, the prospective study's participants ranged in age from roughly 18 to 100 years and lived across 24 United States geographic areas. To assign participants to cohorts, the prospective study relied on clinical history that participants themselves reported in a screening survey and a study questionnaire. Exposed participants had been in contact, within 2 weeks of entering the study, with a person who had a PCR-confirmed or clinician-diagnosed case of COVID-19. In the prospective study, whole blood, serum and a nasopharyngeal or oropharyngeal swab were collected from each participant by mobile phlebotomists. Participants in the prospective study had the option to provide additional blood draws and questionnaires over a roughly 2-month period. Blood samples from the prospective study were shipped frozen or at room temperature prior to DNA extraction. The CDR3 spans 15 residues, from the cysteine through the phenylalanine. The entry retains the CDR3 DNA only, 45 bases that are in frame from base 1. V is shortened by 4 bases, J by 2 bases, and the region joining them spans 14 bases. Looking up the germline V gene (reference sequence) yields CDR1 LNHDA and CDR2 SQIVND.

The sequenced material came from PBMCs or T cells enriched from blood (not recorded which). The receptor was isolated from a woman in her forties who had been exposed to COVID-19. The chain is assembled from TRBV19 and TRBJ1-2; TRBD1 is perhaps the D gene, given 6 matching bases. The CDR3 is CASSTLTGFNYGYTF. At the DNA level, the sequence is TGTGCCAGTAGTACGTTAACAGGGTTCAACTATGGCTACACCTTC.